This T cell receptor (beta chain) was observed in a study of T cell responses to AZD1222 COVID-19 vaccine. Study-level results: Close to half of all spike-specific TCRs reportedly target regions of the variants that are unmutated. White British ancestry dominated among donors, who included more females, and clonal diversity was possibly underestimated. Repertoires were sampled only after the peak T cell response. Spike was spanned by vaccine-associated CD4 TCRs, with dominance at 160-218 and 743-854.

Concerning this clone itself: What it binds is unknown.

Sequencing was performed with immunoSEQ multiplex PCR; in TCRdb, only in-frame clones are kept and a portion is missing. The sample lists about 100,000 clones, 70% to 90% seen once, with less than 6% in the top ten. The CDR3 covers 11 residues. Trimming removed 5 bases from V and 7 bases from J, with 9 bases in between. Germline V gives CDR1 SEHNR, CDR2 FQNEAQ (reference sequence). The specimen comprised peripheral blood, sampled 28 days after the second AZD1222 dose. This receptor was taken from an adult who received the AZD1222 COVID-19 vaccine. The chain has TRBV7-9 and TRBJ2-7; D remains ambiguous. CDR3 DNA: TGTGCCAGCAGCAGTAGTAGTGAGCAGTACTTC. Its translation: CASSSSSEQYF. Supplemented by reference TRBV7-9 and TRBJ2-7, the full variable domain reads DTGVSQNPRHKITKRGQNVTFRCDPISEHNRLYWYRQTLGQGPEFLTYFQNEAQLEKSRLLSDRFSAERPKGSFSTLEIQRTEQGDSAMYLCASSSSSEQYFGPGTRLTVT.